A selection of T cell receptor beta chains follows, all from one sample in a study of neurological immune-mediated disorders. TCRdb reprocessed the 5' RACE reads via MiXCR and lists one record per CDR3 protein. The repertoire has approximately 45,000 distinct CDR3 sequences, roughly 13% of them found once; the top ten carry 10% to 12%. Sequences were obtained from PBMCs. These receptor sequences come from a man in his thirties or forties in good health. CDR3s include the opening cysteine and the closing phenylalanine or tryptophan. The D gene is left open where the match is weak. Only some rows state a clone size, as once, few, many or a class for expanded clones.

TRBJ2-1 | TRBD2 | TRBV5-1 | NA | CAISLGGTSDYNEQFF | TGTGCCATCAGCTTGGGCGGGACTAGCGATTACAATGAGCAGTTCTTC
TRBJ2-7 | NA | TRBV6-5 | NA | CANSYSRRGEQYF | TGTGCCAACAGTTACTCGAGAAGGGGCGAGCAGTACTTC
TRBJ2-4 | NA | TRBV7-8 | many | CASSWIQGDLAKNIQYF | TGTGCCAGCAGCTGGATTCAGGGGGACTTAGCCAAAAACATTCAGTACTTC
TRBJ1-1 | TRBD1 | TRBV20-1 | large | CRGGTGGYTEAFF | TGCAGGGGGGGGACAGGGGGCTACACTGAAGCTTTCTTT
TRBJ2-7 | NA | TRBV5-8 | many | CASSLHDTSYEQYF | TGTGCCAGCAGCTTGCACGACACCTCCTACGAGCAGTACTTC
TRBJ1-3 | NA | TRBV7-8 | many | CASSLGTGNTIYF | TGTGCCAGCAGCTTAGGGACAGGAAACACCATATATTTT
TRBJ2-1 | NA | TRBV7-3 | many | CASSSEQGHEQFF | TGTGCCAGCAGCTCAGAACAGGGCCATGAGCAGTTCTTC
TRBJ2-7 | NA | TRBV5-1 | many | CASSEGAYEQYF | TGCGCCAGCAGCGAAGGAGCCTACGAGCAGTACTTC
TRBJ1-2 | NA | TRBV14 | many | CASSRRTREGELNYGYTF | TGTGCCAGCAGCCGAAGAACCAGGGAGGGCGAACTCAACTATGGCTACACCTTC
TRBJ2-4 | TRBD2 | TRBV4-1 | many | CASSQDSLGGGSMKNIQYF | TGCGCCAGCAGCCAAGATAGCTTGGGGGGGGGAAGTATGAAAAACATTCAGTACTTC
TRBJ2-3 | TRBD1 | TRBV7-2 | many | CASSPIQGGTDTQYF | TGTGCCAGCAGCCCGATACAGGGGGGCACAGATACGCAGTATTTT
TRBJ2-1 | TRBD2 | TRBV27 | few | CASSLLTGTSGRYYNEQFF | TGTGCCAGCAGTTTATTAACCGGGACTAGCGGGAGATACTACAATGAGCAGTTCTTC
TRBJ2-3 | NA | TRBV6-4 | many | CASSERSTDTQYF | TGTGCCAGCAGTGAGCGGAGCACAGATACGCAGTATTTT
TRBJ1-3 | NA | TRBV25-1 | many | CASREGAGNTIYF | TGTGCCAGCAGAGAGGGAGCTGGAAACACCATATATTTT
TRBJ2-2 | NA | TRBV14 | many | CASSQGRWNTGELFF | TGTGCCAGCAGCCAAGGCCGGTGGAACACCGGGGAGCTGTTTTTT
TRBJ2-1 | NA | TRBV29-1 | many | CSVEEKTDGEQFF | TGCAGCGTTGAAGAGAAGACAGACGGGGAGCAGTTCTTC
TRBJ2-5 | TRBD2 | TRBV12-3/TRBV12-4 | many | CASRGTSGQETQYF | TGTGCCAGCAGGGGGACTAGCGGACAAGAGACCCAGTACTTC
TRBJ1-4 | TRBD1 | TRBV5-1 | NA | CASSLTPTTGREEKLFF | TGCGCCAGCAGCTTGACTCCCACGACAGGGAGGGAAGAAAAACTGTTTTTT
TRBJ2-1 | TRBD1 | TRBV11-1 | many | CASSVGTDSYNEQFF | TGTGCCAGCAGCGTCGGGACAGATTCCTACAATGAGCAGTTCTTC
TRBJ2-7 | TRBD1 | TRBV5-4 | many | CASSSTGQGAKYEQYF | TGTGCCAGCAGCTCAACTGGACAGGGGGCAAAGTACGAGCAGTACTTC
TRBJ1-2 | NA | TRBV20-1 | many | CSARSGGGYTF | TGCAGTGCTAGATCCGGGGGTGGCTACACCTTC
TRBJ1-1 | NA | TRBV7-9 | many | CASSLVYTEAFF | TGTGCCAGCAGCTTAGTGTATACTGAAGCTTTCTTT
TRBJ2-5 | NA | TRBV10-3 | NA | CATGTDQETQYF | TGTGCCACCGGGACGGACCAAGAGACCCAGTACTTC
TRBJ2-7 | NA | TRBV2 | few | CASSEALVPEQYF | TGTGCCAGCAGTGAAGCGCTGGTACCCGAGCAGTACTTC
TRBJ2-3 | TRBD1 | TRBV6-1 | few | CATQGQGNTDTQYF | TGTGCCACCCAAGGACAGGGGAACACAGATACGCAGTATTTT
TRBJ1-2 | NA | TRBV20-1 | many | CSASVTNYGYTF | TGCAGTGCCTCAGTGACTAACTATGGCTACACCTTC
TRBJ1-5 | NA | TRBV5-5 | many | CASSLGLNSNQPQHF | TGTGCCAGCAGCTTAGGTCTCAATAGCAATCAGCCCCAGCATTTT
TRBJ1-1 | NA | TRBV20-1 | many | CSAALDTASSTEAFF | TGCAGTGCCGCGTTGGACACGGCCTCTTCCACTGAAGCTTTCTTT
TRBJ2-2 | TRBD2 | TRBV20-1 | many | CSALAGENTGELFF | TGCAGTGCGTTAGCGGGGGAGAACACCGGGGAGCTGTTTTTT
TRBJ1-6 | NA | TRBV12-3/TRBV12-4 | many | CASSLGQGLALHF | TGTGCCAGCAGTTTGGGTCAGGGTCTCGCCCTCCACTTT
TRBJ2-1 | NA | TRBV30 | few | CAWMWGRGKNEQFF | TGTGCCTGGATGTGGGGGCGCGGCAAGAATGAGCAGTTCTTC
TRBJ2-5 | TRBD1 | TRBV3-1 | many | CASSQNRGTERTYF | TGTGCCAGCAGCCAGAACAGGGGCACGGAGAGGACGTACTTC
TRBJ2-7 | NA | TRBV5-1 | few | CASSPDRPYEQYF | TGCGCCAGCAGCCCGGACCGCCCCTACGAGCAGTACTTC
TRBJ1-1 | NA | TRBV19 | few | CASSIGTGIPTEAFF | TGTGCCAGTAGTATAGGAACGGGAATTCCCACTGAAGCTTTCTTT
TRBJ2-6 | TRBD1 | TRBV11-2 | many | CASSHDRGPYSGANVLTF | TGTGCCAGCAGCCATGACAGGGGTCCTTACTCTGGGGCCAACGTCCTGACTTTC
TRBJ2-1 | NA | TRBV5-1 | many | CASRTDSYNEQFF | TGCGCCAGCAGGACGGACAGCTACAATGAGCAGTTCTTC
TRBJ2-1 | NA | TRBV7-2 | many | CASSPSGDSSYNEQFF | TGTGCCAGCAGCCCGAGCGGGGACAGCTCCTACAATGAGCAGTTCTTC
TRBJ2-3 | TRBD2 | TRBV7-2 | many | CASSQGLAGEDTQYF | TGTGCCAGCAGCCAGGGACTAGCGGGAGAAGATACGCAGTATTTT
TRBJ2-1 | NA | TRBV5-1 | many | CASSLLQGYEQFF | TGCGCCAGCAGCTTACTACAGGGCTATGAGCAGTTCTTC
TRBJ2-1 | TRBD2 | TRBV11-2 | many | CASSPGTSGRARNEQFF | TGTGCCAGCAGCCCCGGGACTAGCGGGAGGGCGAGGAATGAGCAGTTCTTC
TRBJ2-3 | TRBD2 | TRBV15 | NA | CATSLLLAGARDTQYF | TGTGCCACCAGTCTTCTGCTAGCGGGAGCAAGGGATACGCAGTATTTT
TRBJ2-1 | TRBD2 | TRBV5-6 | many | CASSLPSGSNEQFF | TGTGCCAGCAGCTTGCCTAGCGGGAGCAATGAGCAGTTCTTC
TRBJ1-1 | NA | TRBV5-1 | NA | CASSLGTGVFAEAFF | TGCGCCAGCAGCTTGGGTACGGGAGTTTTCGCTGAAGCTTTCTTT
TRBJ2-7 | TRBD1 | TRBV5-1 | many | CASSAGQGTYEQYF | TGCGCCAGCAGCGCGGGACAGGGTACCTACGAGCAGTACTTC
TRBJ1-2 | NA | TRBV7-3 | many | CASSLGQNYGYTF | TGTGCCAGCAGCTTGGGCCAGAACTATGGCTACACCTTC
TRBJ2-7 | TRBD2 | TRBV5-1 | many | CASSLVVAGLYEQYF | TGCGCCAGCAGCTTGGTGGTAGCGGGTCTATACGAGCAGTACTTC
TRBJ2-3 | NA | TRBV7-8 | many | CASSPDLGTDTQYF | TGTGCCAGCAGTCCCGACCTCGGCACAGATACGCAGTATTTT
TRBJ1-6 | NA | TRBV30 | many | CAWSRGSRGNSPLHF | TGTGCCTGGAGTAGGGGGAGCAGGGGTAATTCACCCCTCCACTTT
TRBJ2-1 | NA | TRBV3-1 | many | CASSQDSSYTEQFF | TGTGCCAGCAGCCAGGATAGTTCCTACACTGAGCAGTTCTTC
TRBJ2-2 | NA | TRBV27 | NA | CASSFFTGELFF | TGTGCCAGCAGTTTTTTCACCGGGGAGCTGTTTTTT
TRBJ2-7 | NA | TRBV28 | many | CASSLPGVSYEQYF | TGTGCCAGCAGTTTACCCGGGGTCTCCTACGAGCAGTACTTC
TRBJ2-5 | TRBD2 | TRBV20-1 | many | CSARGGTSGYQETQYF | TGCAGTGCTAGAGGGGGCACTAGCGGGTACCAAGAGACCCAGTACTTC
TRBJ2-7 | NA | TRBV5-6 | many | CASSGPGIPYEQYF | TGTGCCAGCAGTGGGCCAGGGATCCCCTACGAGCAGTACTTC
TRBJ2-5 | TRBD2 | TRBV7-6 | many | CASSLGTSEIQETQYF | TGTGCCAGCAGCTTGGGGACTAGCGAAATTCAAGAGACCCAGTACTTC